This T cell receptor (beta chain) was documented in a study of blood T cell repertoires in COVID-19. Study-wide context: PBMCs, B-cell-depleted T cells, or T cells provided the cDNA or gDNA that made up the material.

Generated by immunoSEQ multiplex PCR, the TCRdb table keeps only in-frame clones and is missing some. The sample lists about 250,000 clones, approximately 88% occurring once. This CDR3 region has 15 residues. The V segment lost 2 bases and the J segment 2 bases; nucleotides outside the gene matches: 5. Germline V lookup: CDR1 LNHNV, CDR2 YYDKDF (reference sequence). The chain has TRBV15 and TRBJ2-5, with TRBD1 identical over 7 bases. The receptor was isolated from a young woman with COVID-19, enrolled during active disease. The sequencing sample was made of peripheral blood. This CDR3 is CATSRSGTAQETQYF. The CDR3 nucleotides are TGTGCCACCAGCAGATCCGGGACAGCTCAAGAGACCCAGTACTTC.